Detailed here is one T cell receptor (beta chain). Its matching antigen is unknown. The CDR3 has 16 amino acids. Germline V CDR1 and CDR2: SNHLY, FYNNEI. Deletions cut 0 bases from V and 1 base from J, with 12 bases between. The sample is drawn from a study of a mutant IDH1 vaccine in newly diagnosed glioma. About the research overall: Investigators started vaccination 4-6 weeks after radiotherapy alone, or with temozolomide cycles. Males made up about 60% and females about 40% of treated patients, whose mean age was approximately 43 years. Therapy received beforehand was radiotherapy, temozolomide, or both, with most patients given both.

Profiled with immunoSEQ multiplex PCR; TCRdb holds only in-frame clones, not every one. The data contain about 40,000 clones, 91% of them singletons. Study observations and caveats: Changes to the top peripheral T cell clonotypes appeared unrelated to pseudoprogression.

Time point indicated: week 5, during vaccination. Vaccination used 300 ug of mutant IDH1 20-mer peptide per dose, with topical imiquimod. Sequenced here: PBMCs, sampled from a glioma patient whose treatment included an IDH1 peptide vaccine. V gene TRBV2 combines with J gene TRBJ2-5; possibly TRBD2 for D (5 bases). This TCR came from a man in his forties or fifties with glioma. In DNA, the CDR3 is TGTGCCAGCAGTGAAGCGCTAGCAGGAGCCCAAGAGACCCAGTACTTC. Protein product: CASSEALAGAQETQYF. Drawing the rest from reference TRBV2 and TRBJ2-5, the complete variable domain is EPEVTQTPSHQVTQMGQEVILRCVPISNHLYFYWYRQILGQKVEFLVSFYNNEISEKSEIFDDQFSVERPDGSNFTLKIRSTKLEDSAMYFCASSEALAGAQETQYFGPGTRLLVL.